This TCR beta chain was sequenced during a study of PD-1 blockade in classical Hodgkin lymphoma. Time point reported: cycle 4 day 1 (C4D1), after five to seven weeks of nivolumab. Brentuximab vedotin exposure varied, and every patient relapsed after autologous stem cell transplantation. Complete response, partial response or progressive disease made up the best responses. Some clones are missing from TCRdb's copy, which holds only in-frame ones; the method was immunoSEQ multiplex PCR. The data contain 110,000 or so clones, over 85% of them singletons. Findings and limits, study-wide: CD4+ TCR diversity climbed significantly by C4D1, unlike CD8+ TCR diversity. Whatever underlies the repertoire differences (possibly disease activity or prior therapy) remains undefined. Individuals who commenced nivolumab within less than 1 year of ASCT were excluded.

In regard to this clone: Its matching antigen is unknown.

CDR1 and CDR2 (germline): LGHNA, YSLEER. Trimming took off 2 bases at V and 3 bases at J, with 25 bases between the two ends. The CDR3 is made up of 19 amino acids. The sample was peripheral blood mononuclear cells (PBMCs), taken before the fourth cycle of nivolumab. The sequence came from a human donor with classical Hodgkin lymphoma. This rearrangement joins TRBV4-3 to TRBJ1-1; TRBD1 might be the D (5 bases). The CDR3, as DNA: TGCGCCAGCAGCCAACTTTTTCCCGGGGGAAATGACATCTACACTGAAGCTTTCTTT. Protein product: CASSQLFPGGNDIYTEAFF.